The 22 T cell receptor beta chains below all came from one sample that was sequenced in a study of T cell responses to AZD1222 COVID-19 vaccine. Method: immunoSEQ multiplex PCR; TCRdb's copy keeps in-frame clones and lacks some. The sample includes about 130,000 clones, under 90% of them seen just once. The sample was peripheral blood, taken on day 0 of AZD1222 vaccination. The receptors come from an adult in good health.

The CDR3 reads CSVLGPGGTEAFF. Here the CDR3 DNA reads TGCAGCGTTTTGGGTCCGGGTGGTACTGAAGCTTTCTTT. This rearrangement joins TRBV29-1 to TRBJ1-1; D is ambiguous. Germline CDR1 reads SQVTM; CDR2 reads ANQGSEA. CDR3 length: 13 amino acids. V dropped 5 bases and J dropped 5 bases, with 15 bases sitting between them.

The rearrangement joins TRBV27 to TRBJ1-2, with 9 bases lining up with TRBD1. This CDR3 region has 16 residues. In germline, CDR1 is MNHEY, CDR2 SMNVEV (reference sequence). V lost 0 bases and J lost 8; bases outside the gene matches: 10. CDR3 coding DNA: TGTGCCAGCAGTTTATCGATTGGGGACAGGGTTTACGGCTACACCTTC. This gives the protein CASSLSIGDRVYGYTF.

V usage is TRBV13 and J usage is TRBJ2-1; D is uncertain. Germline CDR1 reads PRHDT; CDR2 reads FYEKMQ (reference sequence). V lost 7 bases to trimming and J lost 4 bases, with 17 bases between them. This CDR3 has 15 residues. As DNA, the CDR3 is TGTGCCAGCACCCACCCAACATTTTATTACAATGAGCAGTTCTTC. This encodes CASTHPTFYYNEQFF.

This clone was picked up one time. The chain links TRBV9 to TRBJ2-3, with D unclear. V dropped 2 bases and J dropped 0 bases, with 7 bases sitting between them. CDR3 length: 14 residues. Germline-derived CDR1 and CDR2 are SGDLS and YYNGEE. The CDR3 DNA follows: TGTGCCAGCAGCGTTTCGAGTAGCACAGATACGCAGTATTTT. Amino acids: CASSVSSSTDTQYF.

The chain couples TRBV10-1 to TRBJ1-1; 11 bases line up with TRBD1. V was clipped by 6 bases and J by 5 bases; unmatched bases: 5. The germline V gene encodes CDR1 WNHNN and CDR2 SYGVQD (reference sequence). The CDR3 is 14 amino acids. The CDR3 loop is CASSTGTGGTEAFF. In nucleotides, the CDR3 is TGCGCCAGCAGCACCGGGACAGGGGGAACTGAAGCTTTCTTT.

This sequence joins TRBV29-1 and TRBJ2-2, with D perhaps matching TRBD2 (5 bases). The CDR3 has 13 amino acids. The V end was cut by 2 bases, the J end by 8 bases, with 12 bases between. Germline lookup yields CDR1 SQVTM and CDR2 ANQGSEA. The CDR3 protein is CSVENPGWGELFF. Written as DNA, the CDR3 is TGCAGCGTTGAAAATCCGGGGTGGGGGGAGCTGTTTTTT.

This clone was found once. The rearrangement joins TRBV30 to TRBJ2-7; D unclear. CDR3 size: 12 residues. Germline loops: CDR1 GTSNPN, CDR2 SVGIG (reference sequence). Deletions cut 3 bases from V and 6 bases from J, with 12 bases between. The DNA of the CDR3 is TGTGCCTGGAGCCCTTCCGGATCCGAGCAGTACTTC. Translation: CAWSPSGSEQYF.

This CDR3 reads CASSLWDRGNTIYF. CDR3 nucleotide sequence: TGTGCCAGCAGCTTATGGGACAGAGGAAACACCATATATTTT. The chain employs TRBV5-6 and TRBJ1-3; 7 nucleotides agree with TRBD1. The germline V gene encodes CDR1 SGHDT and CDR2 YYEEEE. With V trimmed by 2 bases and J by 4 bases, 3 bases remained unmatched. The CDR3 extends over 14 amino acids.

The genes are TRBV30 and TRBJ1-1; D is unresolved. The ends were cut back, 2 bases at V and 11 bases at J, with 21 bases in the middle. Germline V lookup: CDR1 GTSNPN, CDR2 SVGIG (reference sequence). The CDR3 totals 14 residues. The CDR3 coding sequence is TGTGCCTGGAGTCCTACTTTCGGAGACTCTAAGGCTTTCTTT. Residues: CAWSPTFGDSKAFF. The variable domain in full, completed from reference TRBV30 and TRBJ1-1, reads SQTIHQWPATLVQPVGSPLSLECTVEGTSNPNLYWYRQAAGRGLQLLFYSVGIGQISSEVPQNLSASRPQDRQFILSSKKLLLSDSGFYLCAWSPTFGDSKAFFGQGTRLTVV.

The CDR3 sequence is CASSRTFRSNQPQHF. CDR3 sequence (DNA): TGTGCCAGCAGTAGGACCTTCCGTAGCAATCAGCCCCAGCATTTT. The chain has TRBV6-5 and TRBJ1-5; D unresolved. The CDR3 totals 15 residues. Per germline, CDR1 MNHEY and CDR2 SVGAGI. Trimming shortened V by 5 bases and J by 0 bases, and 11 bases separated the two germline ends.

The J gene is TRBJ1-2, the V gene TRBV7-9; 9 nucleotides line up with TRBD1. With 2 bases clipped from V and 5 bases from J, the junction kept 15 bases outside the gene matches. This CDR3 is 18 amino acids long. Per germline, CDR1 SEHNR and CDR2 FQNEAQ (reference sequence). The CDR3 region is CASSLTPGTGLGTYGYTF. The CDR3 nucleotides read TGTGCCAGCAGCTTAACCCCCGGGACAGGGCTAGGAACTTATGGCTACACCTTC.

The chain recombines TRBV3-1 (or the pseudogene TRBV3-2) with TRBJ1-2; D is uncertain. The CDR3 length is 11 residues. The germline V and J ends were trimmed by 0 bases and 7 bases, with 3 bases remaining between them. Germline V CDR1 and CDR2: LGHDT, YNNKEL (reference sequence). The CDR3 spells CASSQEGGYTF. The DNA of the CDR3 is TGTGCCAGCAGCCAAGAAGGTGGCTACACCTTC.

V gene TRBV5-1 combines with J gene TRBJ1-2; no firm D call. V was trimmed by 1 base and J by 2 bases, leaving 6 bases between them. The germline gives CDR1 SGHRS, CDR2 YFSETQ. The CDR3 covers 13 residues. The CDR3 nucleotides are TGCGCCAGCAGCTTGCGAGGGAACTATGGCTACACCTTC. Protein: CASSLRGNYGYTF. Full variable domain (outside the CDR3, taken from reference TRBV5-1 and TRBJ1-2): KAGVTQTPRYLIKTRGQQVTLSCSPISGHRSVSWYQQTPGQGLQFLFEYFSETQRNKGNFPGRFSGRQFSNSRSEMNVSTLELGDSALYLCASSLRGNYGYTFGSGTRLTVV.

V usage is TRBV27 and J usage is TRBJ2-3, with D possibly matching TRBD2 (6 bases). The CDR3 sequence is 13 residues long. Per germline, CDR1 MNHEY and CDR2 SMNVEV (reference sequence). Trimming pared 8 bases from V and 2 bases from J, leaving 11 bases between. CDR3 bases: TGTGCCAGCCGGGACTCATCCACAGATACGCAGTATTTT. Its protein is CASRDSSTDTQYF.

V usage is TRBV7-9 and J usage is TRBJ2-7; 7 bases fit TRBD1. CDR1 and CDR2 from the germline V gene are SEHNR and FQNEAQ (reference sequence). This CDR3 region has 12 residues. V trimming: 4 bases; J trimming: 9 bases; junction bases outside the gene matches: 6. The CDR3 DNA reads as TGTGCCAGCAGCTCTAGGACAGGCGGGCAGTACTTC. Protein: CASSSRTGGQYF. The full variable domain, completed using reference TRBV7-9 and TRBJ2-7, is DTGVSQNPRHKITKRGQNVTFRCDPISEHNRLYWYRQTLGQGPEFLTYFQNEAQLEKSRLLSDRFSAERPKGSFSTLEIQRTEQGDSAMYLCASSSRTGGQYFGPGTRLTVT.

The chain couples TRBV18 to TRBJ2-7; maybe TRBD1 (6 bases). The CDR3 is made up of 13 amino acids. The germline V and J ends were trimmed by 6 bases and 4 bases, with 13 bases remaining between them. Germline values: CDR1 KGHSH, CDR2 LQKENI. The chain's CDR3 is CASSPQGRYEQYF. CDR3 nucleotides: TGTGCCAGCTCGCCCCAGGGGCGATACGAGCAGTACTTC.

The V and J genes are TRBV6-5 and TRBJ1-2, with D possibly TRBD1 on 6 matching bases. Germline V CDR1 and CDR2: MNHEY, SVGAGI. The CDR3 extends over 12 amino acids. Trimming took off 5 bases at V and 8 bases at J, with 12 bases between the two ends. Written as DNA, the CDR3 is TGTGCCAGCAGTACAGGGACCGTAGGCTACACCTTC. It encodes CASSTGTVGYTF.

The chain links TRBV30 to TRBJ1-1, with D perhaps matching TRBD1 (6 bases). Germline V CDR1 and CDR2: GTSNPN, SVGIG (reference sequence). The CDR3 sequence is 12 residues long. V was shortened by 8 bases and J by 2 bases, with 12 bases between the two germline ends. The CDR3 region is CAGGGGNTEAFF. CDR3 DNA: TGTGCCGGAGGGGGGGGAAACACTGAAGCTTTCTTT.

This chain uses TRBV9 with TRBJ1-2; unclear D gene. Germline loops: CDR1 SGDLS, CDR2 YYNGEE. Trimming took 3 bases from V and 8 from J, leaving 11 bases between them. CDR3 length equals 12 residues. The CDR3 protein is CASSAHALGYTF. In DNA form, the CDR3 reads TGTGCCAGCAGCGCCCACGCTTTAGGCTACACCTTC.

The chain carries TRBV6-1 and TRBJ2-7, with D perhaps TRBD1 (6 bases). Trimming stripped 3 bases from V and 7 bases from J, with 13 bases between. The CDR3 covers 13 residues. CDR1 is MNHNS, CDR2 SASEGT, per germline. The CDR3 loop is CASSEYGTGEQYF. The CDR3 DNA follows: TGTGCCAGCAGTGAGTATGGTACAGGGGAGCAGTACTTC.

The chain uses TRBV5-1 and TRBJ2-4, with D perhaps TRBD2 (6 bases). There are 15 residues in the CDR3. Germline CDR1 is SGHRS and CDR2 is YFSETQ. The V and J ends lost 1 base and 8 bases respectively, with 16 bases between them. CDR3 sequence (DNA): TGCGCCAGCAGCTTGTTACAAGGGGAGGTGGACATTCAGTACTTC. This sequence encodes CASSLLQGEVDIQYF.

The chain links TRBV3-1 (or the pseudogene TRBV3-2) to TRBJ1-1; no firm D call. The CDR3 runs 13 residues. Germline V gene data show CDR1 as LGHDT and CDR2 as YNNKEL (reference sequence). Trimming cost V 4 bases and J 1 base, with 7 bases left between them. In DNA, the CDR3 is TGTGCCAGCAGCCTAATAGCGAACACTGAAGCTTTCTTT. As protein: CASSLIANTEAFF.